This TCR beta chain originates from a study of blood T cell repertoires in COVID-19. Study overall: Samples of COVID-19 (acute and convalescent) were obtained from the United States, Italy and Spain.

The germline CDR1 and CDR2 sequences are SGHAT and FQNNGV. The length of the CDR3 is 17 residues. V lost 5 bases, J lost 1 base, and 12 bases stayed unmatched. Some clones are missing from TCRdb's copy, which holds only in-frame ones; the method was immunoSEQ multiplex PCR. Counted here are roughly 280,000 clones, 75% to 90% occurring once; the ten biggest clones make up over 2%. This receptor was identified in a woman in her fifties or sixties who had recovered from COVID-19. This sequence joins TRBV11-2 and TRBJ1-2; 8 bases map to TRBD1. Sequences were obtained from peripheral blood. The CDR3: CASSPRQGLPINYGYTF. The CDR3 region has the DNA TGTGCCAGCAGCCCTCGACAGGGGTTGCCTATTAACTATGGCTACACCTTC.